A single sample gave rise to the 18 T cell receptor beta chains below, sequenced in a study of shared clonotypes between healthy human individuals (TCRdb year 2020). CD8 naive samples were obtained by positive selection for CCR7 among CD45RO-negative cells, yielding a CD45RA+CCR7+ population from which TemRA cells were excluded. The library was produced with the immunoSEQ multiplex PCR assay. Drawn from immuneACCESS, this table holds only the in-frame rearrangements with V and J called that TCRdb kept. Clones are partly lost; checked studies trace under half to an unresolved V gene and leave the rest unexplained. The table for this sample lists around 1,900,000 clones; around 95% of them were counted only once. The ten biggest clones cover less than 2% of the sample. The specimen sequenced was naive CD8+ T cells from PBMCs. This specimen's cell subset or site label, per the study, means: CD45RA+CCR7+. The source of these receptors is a man aged 18 to 29 in good health. Some clones in this sample may be carry-over from other donors' samples.

This chain uses TRBV27 with TRBJ1-2; maybe TRBD1 (6 bases). Germline V gene sequence: CDR1 MNHEY, CDR2 SMNVEV (reference sequence). The CDR3 covers 13 residues. Trimming shortened V by 2 bases and J by 7 bases, and 11 bases separated the two germline ends. This CDR3 reads CASSLVGGPGYTF. The CDR3 DNA reads TGTGCCAGCAGTTTAGTCGGGGGGCCTGGCTACACCTTC.

This chain uses TRBV10-3 with TRBJ2-2; 10 bases match TRBD2. Germline lookup yields CDR1 ENHRY and CDR2 SYGVKD. Losses at the gene ends were 1 base for V and 4 bases for J; bases not matched to a gene: 3. The CDR3 loop spans 16 amino acids. The CDR3 DNA sequence: TGTGCCATCAGTGAGTGGGCTAGCGGGAGCACCGGGGAGCTGTTTTTT. Translation: CAISEWASGSTGELFF.

This clone was counted between two and nine times. The chain recombines TRBV19 with TRBJ1-5; a weak D match, TRBD1 (5 bases). CDR1 is LNHDA, CDR2 SQIVND, per germline (reference sequence). There are 14 residues in the CDR3. Trimming pared 9 bases from V and 1 base from J, leaving 13 bases between. The CDR3 bases are TGTGCCAGCATGCGGGGGGTAAGCAATCAGCCCCAGCATTTT. It translates to CASMRGVSNQPQHF.

CDR3 sequence reads: CASSWGAGAADTQYF. CDR3 in DNA: TGCGCCAGCAGCTGGGGTGCGGGAGCTGCAGATACGCAGTATTTT. The chain uses TRBV5-1 and TRBJ2-3, with TRBD2 matching over 7 bases. This CDR3 region has 15 residues. Unmatched junction bases numbered 8, after V lost 3 bases and J lost 4 bases. CDR1 is SGHRS, CDR2 YFSETQ, per germline.

V is TRBV11-2 and J is TRBJ1-4; D ambiguous. V was pared by 1 base and J by 6 bases, with 9 bases between. CDR1 and CDR2 (germline): SGHAT, FQNNGV. The CDR3 is 14 residues long. CDR3 protein: CASSLGWGDEKLFF. CDR3 DNA sequence: TGTGCCAGCAGCTTAGGTTGGGGTGATGAAAAACTGTTTTTT.

This chain uses TRBV13 with TRBJ2-5; tentative D call: TRBD2 (6 bases). This CDR3 is built from 15 residues. CDR1 is PRHDT, CDR2 FYEKMQ, per germline (reference sequence). The V end was cut by 5 bases, the J end by 5 bases, with 18 bases between. The DNA for the CDR3 is TGTGCCAGCAGCCCAGCCAGACGGGGGAGGGAGACCCAGTACTTC. Translated: CASSPARRGRETQYF. The full variable domain, completed using reference TRBV13 and TRBJ2-5, is AAGVIQSPRHLIKEKRETATLKCYPIPRHDTVYWYQQGPGQDPQFLISFYEKMQSDKGSIPDRFSAQQFSDYHSELNMSSLELGDSALYFCASSPARRGRETQYFGPGTRLLVL.

The chain uses TRBV27 and TRBJ2-5; a weak D match, TRBD2 (7 bases). Trimming cost V 8 bases and J 1 base, with 17 bases left between them. Per germline, CDR1 MNHEY and CDR2 SMNVEV (reference sequence). The CDR3 has 15 amino acids. The CDR3 nucleotides are TGTGCCAGCCAATCTGGGGGGGGGCCCCAAGAGACCCAGTACTTC. Protein sequence: CASQSGGGPQETQYF.

J is TRBJ1-1 and V is TRBV30; D is unclear. The CDR3 runs 18 residues. Trimming pared 0 bases from V and 3 bases from J, leaving 23 bases between. Per the germline V gene, CDR1 is GTSNPN and CDR2 is SVGIG (reference sequence). CDR3 bases: TGTGCCTGGAGTGTTTCCGTGGCCCGACTTCGGGTATACACTGAAGCTTTCTTT. Protein sequence: CAWSVSVARLRVYTEAFF.

In regard to this clone: This sequence may be a read error, since a much larger clone differs from it by one base. This chain links TRBV28 with TRBJ2-7, with 7 positions matching TRBD1. V lost 4 bases to trimming and J lost 2 bases; unmatched junction nucleotides: 2. The CDR3 loop spans 13 amino acids. Germline CDR1 MDHEN, CDR2 SYDVKM. Here the CDR3 DNA reads TGTGCCAGCAGTTCGGGACAGACCTACGAGCAGTACTTC. This gives the protein CASSSGQTYEQYF.

As DNA, the CDR3 is TGTGCCAGCCGACATACGAGGACAGGGGGCGGTCAGCCCCAGCATTTT. This codes for CASRHTRTGGGQPQHF. V gene TRBV28 combines with J gene TRBJ1-5; 11 nucleotides line up with TRBD1. Trimming cost V 8 bases and J 6 bases; bases outside gene matches: 12. There are 16 residues in the CDR3. CDR1 is MDHEN, CDR2 SYDVKM, per germline.

This sequence joins TRBV13 and TRBJ2-7; TRBD2 matches at 7 bases. V gave up 5 bases and J gave up 2 bases; unmatched junction bases: 9. The length of the CDR3 is 15 residues. Germline V lookup: CDR1 PRHDT, CDR2 FYEKMQ (reference sequence). CDR3 sequence reads: CASSLSRGLPYEQYF. The CDR3 coding sequence is TGTGCCAGCAGCCTAAGTAGGGGACTACCCTACGAGCAGTACTTC.

This clone was observed a single time. The chain employs TRBV27 and TRBJ2-7, with D tentatively TRBD1 or TRBD2 (5 bases each). Germline V gene data show CDR1 as MNHEY and CDR2 as SMNVEV (reference sequence). This CDR3 has 14 residues. The V end lost 2 bases, the J end lost 9 bases, and 17 bases lay between the germline ends. The CDR3 sequence is CASSLRDGADRQYF. CDR3 DNA: TGTGCCAGCAGTTTAAGAGACGGGGCGGATCGGCAGTACTTC.

This chain connects TRBV11-1 to TRBJ2-1; the D gene is possibly TRBD2 (6 bases). CDR1 SGHAT and CDR2 FQDESV come from the germline V gene (reference sequence). This CDR3 comprises 16 residues. Trimming stripped 0 bases from V and 0 bases from J, with 9 bases between. Here the CDR3 DNA reads TGTGCCAGCAGCTTAGCTGTCGGGAGCTCCTACAATGAGCAGTTCTTC. It encodes CASSLAVGSSYNEQFF.

The V gene is TRBV7-6, the J gene TRBJ1-4; D is possibly TRBD1 (6 bases). Looked up from germline, CDR1 is SGHVS and CDR2 is FNYEAQ. The CDR3 is 13 residues long. V dropped 5 bases and J dropped 7 bases, with 11 bases sitting between them. The CDR3 here is CASSPDRSEKLFF. The CDR3 DNA reads as TGTGCCAGCAGCCCCGACAGGAGTGAAAAACTGTTTTTT.

The chain carries TRBV15 and TRBJ1-3; D uncertain. There are 13 residues in the CDR3. Germline CDR1 reads LNHNV; CDR2 reads YYDKDF (reference sequence). V was cut by 5 bases and J by 4 bases, with 9 bases left in between. This CDR3 is CATSEGLGNTIYF. CDR3 DNA: TGTGCCACCAGCGAAGGCCTCGGAAACACCATATATTTT.

This clone appeared a few times. The junction differs from germline at one of its ends, possibly a read error. The rearrangement joins TRBV7-3 to TRBJ2-1, with 7 bases fitting TRBD2. The CDR3 contains 15 residues. Germline CDR1 and CDR2: SGHTA and FQGTGA. As DNA, the CDR3 is TGTGCCAGCAGCTTATTCGGCGGGAGCTACGATGAGCAGTTCTTC. Protein sequence: CASSLFGGSYDEQFF.

The chain couples TRBV27 to TRBJ2-1; D possibly matches TRBD1 or TRBD2 (5 bases each). This CDR3 region has 14 residues. Germline CDR1 is MNHEY and CDR2 is SMNVEV (reference sequence). The V gene lost 8 bases and the J gene lost 8 bases, with 19 bases spanning the gap. For the CDR3, the DNA is TGTGCCAGCGGTAACATCGGGACGCACGATGAGCAGTTCTTC. This codes for CASGNIGTHDEQFF.

The CDR3 loop reads CASSWGSQGKRITDTQYF. The CDR3, as DNA: TGTGCCAGCAGCTGGGGTTCACAGGGGAAACGTATCACAGATACGCAGTATTTT. The rearrangement joins TRBV7-2 to TRBJ2-3; TRBD1 matches at 7 bases. V trimming: 4 bases; J trimming: 2 bases; junction bases outside the gene matches: 15. Germline values: CDR1 SGHTA, CDR2 FQGNSA. The CDR3 totals 18 residues.